Detailed here is one TCR beta chain. The antigen is unknown. The entry originates in a study of shared clonotypes between healthy human individuals. Notes on the study in general: Naive subsets typically showed greater estimated richness than memory subsets. How much donors shared clonotypes was expected to be affected by sequencing depth.

The CDR3 consists of 17 residues. Germline loops: CDR1 KGHSH, CDR2 LQKENI. Between the trimmed V and J ends, which lost 1 base and 2 bases, there was a span of 18 bases. Everyone who donated was a Caucasian adult who lived in Nashville, Tennessee. It was into CD45RA+ naive and CD45RA-negative memory subsets that the CD4+ cells were split. This table comes from immunoSEQ multiplex PCR, and its TCRdb copy is limited to in-frame clones, with some not included. Seen here are 1.4 million or so clones, about 98.5% observed once, and the top ten hold about 0.35%. Sequencing was carried out using naive CD4+ T cells sorted from blood. Subset denoted: CD45RA+ positively selected. The sequence derives from a man aged 25 to 40 in good health. The chain links TRBV18 to TRBJ2-7; D might be TRBD2 (6 bases). CDR3 residues: CASSPLGVSGSTYEQYF. DNA of the CDR3: TGTGCCAGCTCACCACTAGGGGTGTCCGGGAGCACCTACGAGCAGTACTTC.